The 27 T cell receptor beta chains below were found in one sample sequenced in a study of patients and donors after allogeneic stem cell transplantation. One entry per CDR3 protein, called by TCRdb with MiXCR from the RT-PCR reads. In the table there are roughly 880,000 distinct CDR3 sequences, under 20% of which are singletons. Sequencing was carried out using blood, either unsorted or a sorted T cell fraction (not recorded which). The receptor set was obtained from a human donor who was either an allogeneic HSCT recipient or a stem cell or donor lymphocyte infusion donor (not recorded which). It is not recorded whose cells these are; they may come from a transplant donor.

This clonotype was detected ten times or more. The rearrangement joins TRBV20-1 to TRBJ1-5; D possibly corresponds to TRBD1 (5 bases). This CDR3 contains 13 residues. Germline-derived CDR1 and CDR2 are DFQATT and SNEGSKA (reference sequence). With 3 bases removed from V and 0 bases from J, the gap between germline ends came to 6 bases. The CDR3 loop reads CSARTDSNQPQHF. CDR3 sequence (DNA): TGCAGTGCTAGGACAGATAGCAATCAGCCCCAGCATTTT.

This clonotype was detected a few times. The CDR3 sequence is CSAAAADWGRTQYF. DNA for the CDR3: TGCAGTGCAGCAGCCGCGGACTGGGGTAGGACCCAGTACTTC. The J gene is TRBJ2-5, the V gene TRBV20-1; possible D gene TRBD2, 5 bases. V dropped 6 bases and J dropped 7 bases, with 21 bases sitting between them. Germline assignment: CDR1 DFQATT and CDR2 SNEGSKA (reference sequence). This CDR3 has 14 amino acids.

This clonotype has just a few counts. The V gene is TRBV29-1, the J gene TRBJ2-7; D remains unclear. Deletions cut 4 bases from V and 6 bases from J, with 7 bases between. The germline V gene encodes CDR1 SQVTM and CDR2 ANQGSEA. The CDR3 contains 10 residues. CDR3 residues: CSVVAFEQYF. CDR3 coding DNA: TGCAGCGTTGTGGCGTTCGAGCAGTACTTC.

V and J are TRBV5-1 and TRBJ2-7; possibly TRBD1 or TRBD2 for D (5 bases each). The length of the CDR3 is 15 residues. CDR1 and CDR2 (germline): SGHRS, YFSETQ. Trimming took off 0 bases at V and 3 bases at J, with 13 bases between the two ends. The CDR3 DNA follows: TGCGCCAGCAGCTTGGGGGGCCGTGGGGGCTACGAGCAGTACTTC. It yields the protein CASSLGGRGGYEQYF.

In this sample, this clonotype turned up a few times. The V call is TRBV13, the J call TRBJ1-2; D may be TRBD1 (5 bases). CDR1 PRHDT and CDR2 FYEKMQ come from the germline V gene (reference sequence). This CDR3 region has 15 residues. V lost 0 bases and J lost 4, with 12 bases in between. CDR3 sequence reads: CASSLGRGAGYGYTF. CDR3 in DNA: TGTGCCAGCAGCTTAGGGAGGGGCGCCGGCTATGGCTACACCTTC.

Only a few counts were recorded for this clonotype. The chain links TRBV13 to TRBJ1-2; D remains ambiguous. This CDR3 has 16 amino acids. With 6 bases removed from V and 4 bases from J, the gap between germline ends came to 21 bases. Looked up from germline, CDR1 is PRHDT and CDR2 is FYEKMQ (reference sequence). CDR3 region: CASRLSLSWAVYGYTF. The CDR3 bases are TGTGCCAGCAGGCTTTCGTTATCTTGGGCCGTCTATGGCTACACCTTC.

This clonotype was found many times. The V gene is TRBV5-1, the J gene TRBJ2-7, with D perhaps matching TRBD1 (6 bases). CDR3 size: 14 residues. CDR1 SGHRS and CDR2 YFSETQ come from the germline V gene. V gave up 2 bases and J gave up 4 bases, with 13 bases separating them. For the CDR3, the DNA is TGCGCCAGCAGCTTAGGAAATAGGGGGTACGAGCAGTACTTC. This sequence encodes CASSLGNRGYEQYF.

The J gene is TRBJ2-7, the V gene TRBV27; maybe TRBD1 (7 bases). The V end was cut by 3 bases, the J end by 6 bases, with 21 bases between. The CDR3 length is 16 residues. Germline V gives CDR1 MNHEY, CDR2 SMNVEV (reference sequence). CDR3 bases: TGTGCCAGCAGTTTCCTTTCAGGGGGGTCAGAGGCCGAGCAGTACTTC. Residues: CASSFLSGGSEAEQYF.

This clonotype was found a few times. DNA of the CDR3: TGTGCCAGCAGTTCCCTCAGGGTTAGGAACACTGAAGCTTTCTTT. Protein sequence: CASSSLRVRNTEAFF. This rearrangement joins TRBV6-5 to TRBJ1-1; a possible D gene is TRBD1 (5 bases). Germline V gene sequence: CDR1 MNHEY, CDR2 SVGAGI. The CDR3 extends over 15 amino acids. The germline V and J ends were trimmed by 4 bases and 1 base, with 13 bases remaining between them.

The rearrangement uses TRBV6-5 and TRBJ2-3; TRBD2 aligns across 11 bases. V was clipped by 2 bases and J by 11 bases; unmatched bases: 9. The CDR3 is made up of 15 amino acids. Germline CDR1 and CDR2: MNHEY and SVGAGI. The DNA for the CDR3 is TGTGCCAGCAGTTACGGGGGACTAGCGGAGGCACGGCAGTATTTT. This encodes CASSYGGLAEARQYF.

The chain has TRBV3-1 and TRBJ1-1, with D possibly being TRBD1 (5 bases). Trimming left V 1 base short and J 7 bases short, with 19 bases between. The CDR3 loop spans 16 amino acids. Per the germline V gene, CDR1 is LGHDT and CDR2 is YNNKEL (reference sequence). CDR3 nucleotide sequence: TGTGCCAGCAGCCAAGGGGGCAGGCCCAGTCTCCATGAAGCTTTCTTT. This codes for CASSQGGRPSLHEAFF. Together with reference TRBV3-1 and TRBJ1-1, the CDR3 gives the full variable domain: DTAVSQTPKYLVTQMGNDKSIKCEQNLGHDTMYWYKQDSKKFLKIMFSYNNKELIINETVPNRFSPKSPDKAHLNLHINSLELGDSAVYFCASSQGGRPSLHEAFFGQGTRLTVV.

The V gene is TRBV4-1, the J gene TRBJ2-5; unclear D gene. The CDR3 is 14 residues long. Trimming removed 0 bases at V and 7 bases at J, with 12 bases between. Germline CDR1 MGHRA, CDR2 YSYEKL. The CDR3 is CASSQDGIFRTQYF. CDR3 bases: TGCGCCAGCAGCCAAGATGGTATTTTTAGGACCCAGTACTTC.

This clonotype showed up just a few times. The J gene is TRBJ2-1, the V gene TRBV11-3, with D perhaps TRBD1 (5 bases). V lost 5 bases to trimming and J lost 8 bases, with 16 bases between them. The length of the CDR3 is 14 residues. CDR1 is SGHNT, CDR2 YENEEA, per germline. DNA of the CDR3: TGTGCCAGCAGCACATCGCTGACAGTTGATGAGCAGTTCTTC. This codes for CASSTSLTVDEQFF.

The chain combines TRBV4-1 with TRBJ2-1; D gene uncertain. There are 16 residues in the CDR3. Germline CDR1 is MGHRA and CDR2 is YSYEKL. V lost 2 bases, J lost 0 bases, and 11 bases lay in between. This CDR3 is CASSQSPSSSYNEQFF. The CDR3 coding sequence is TGCGCCAGCAGCCAATCCCCCAGTAGCTCCTACAATGAGCAGTTCTTC.

The chain recombines TRBV20-1 with TRBJ2-7, with D unclear. Deletions cut 3 bases from V and 4 bases from J, with 13 bases between. Germline CDR1 reads DFQATT; CDR2 reads SNEGSKA (reference sequence). This CDR3 comprises 13 residues. DNA of the CDR3: TGCAGTGCTAGGAGAAGCTGGGCGTACGAGCAGTACTTC. Amino acids: CSARRSWAYEQYF.

V usage is TRBV7-6 and J usage is TRBJ1-2; no clear D. CDR1 SGHVS and CDR2 FNYEAQ come from the germline V gene. V gave up 5 bases and J gave up 3 bases, with 16 bases separating them. The CDR3 contains 15 residues. The CDR3 reads CASSPTARGYYGYTF. CDR3 DNA: TGTGCCAGCAGCCCTACCGCTCGGGGTTACTATGGCTACACCTTC. The complete variable domain, with remaining parts taken from reference TRBV7-6 and TRBJ1-2, reads GAGVSQSPRYKVTKRGQDVALRCDPISGHVSLYWYRQALGQGPEFLTYFNYEAQQDKSGLPNDRFSAERPEGSISTLTIQRTEQRDSAMYRCASSPTARGYYGYTFGSGTRLTVV.

The rearrangement links TRBV6-1 to TRBJ2-3, with 7 nucleotides matching TRBD1. The CDR3 length is 16 residues. CDR1 is MNHNS, CDR2 SASEGT, per germline. The ends lost 8 bases at V and 0 bases at J; junction bases unmatched: 11. CDR3 amino acids: CASDLTGRISTDTQYF. The CDR3 DNA reads TGTGCCAGCGACTTGACAGGGAGAATTAGCACAGATACGCAGTATTTT.

The DNA of the CDR3 is TGTGCCAGCAGTGCCCTTAGCGGGGGGGGTGGCGAGACCCAGTACTTC. Translated, it gives CASSALSGGGGETQYF. The chain couples TRBV2 to TRBJ2-5; 11 nucleotides match TRBD2. J lost 5 bases, V lost 4 bases, and 9 bases had no gene match. The CDR3 sequence is 16 residues long. CDR1 SNHLY and CDR2 FYNNEI come from the germline V gene.

The chain recombines TRBV20-1 with TRBJ2-1, with a weak D call TRBD2 (6 bases). V was trimmed by 1 base and J by 6 bases, leaving 10 bases between them. Germline CDR1 and CDR2: DFQATT and SNEGSKA (reference sequence). The CDR3 runs 13 residues. In DNA, the CDR3 is TGCAGTGCTAGAGGCGGGGCTAGCAATGAGCAGTTCTTC. This gives the protein CSARGGASNEQFF.

This chain uses TRBV15 with TRBJ2-7, with TRBD2 matching over 8 bases. The CDR3 consists of 15 residues. V lost 3 bases, J lost 6 bases, and 10 bases stayed unmatched. Germline CDR1 and CDR2: LNHNV and YYDKDF (reference sequence). The CDR3 region is CATSRTGTSTVEQYF. The CDR3 DNA reads as TGTGCCACCAGCAGGACCGGGACTAGTACCGTCGAGCAGTACTTC.

There are a few counts of this clonotype. The chain recombines TRBV27 with TRBJ2-3, with D hard to call. The V gene lost 5 bases and the J gene lost 4 bases, with 13 bases spanning the gap. The CDR3 has 14 residues. Germline loops: CDR1 MNHEY, CDR2 SMNVEV (reference sequence). The CDR3 region has the DNA TGTGCCAGCAGTCCTCAAGTAGGGTCAGATACGCAGTATTTT. It is translated as CASSPQVGSDTQYF.

The gene calls are TRBV7-9 and TRBJ2-1; D gene ambiguous. This CDR3 is built from 14 residues. Germline assignment: CDR1 SEHNR and CDR2 FQNEAQ (reference sequence). V shed 1 base and J shed 2 bases, with 6 bases lying between them. CDR3 nucleotides: TGTGCCAGCAGCTTAGTAGGTACCTACAATGAGCAGTTCTTC. Translated, it gives CASSLVGTYNEQFF. Filled out from reference TRBV7-9 and TRBJ2-1, the complete variable domain reads DTGVSQNPRHKITKRGQNVTFRCDPISEHNRLYWYRQTLGQGPEFLTYFQNEAQLEKSRLLSDRFSAERPKGSFSTLEIQRTEQGDSAMYLCASSLVGTYNEQFFGPGTRLTVL.

V gene TRBV6-4 combines with J gene TRBJ2-1; tentatively, D is TRBD2 (7 bases). The germline V and J ends were trimmed by 0 bases and 7 bases, with 13 bases remaining between them. Germline values: CDR1 MRHNA, CDR2 SNTAGT. The CDR3 runs to 15 residues. The CDR3 DNA follows: TGTGCCAGCAGTGACTCAGGGGGGGCGGTAAATGAGCAGTTCTTC. Translation: CASSDSGGAVNEQFF.

The V gene is TRBV20-1, the J gene TRBJ1-2, with TRBD1 as a possible D gene (5 bases). The CDR3 extends over 15 amino acids. CDR1 and CDR2 (germline): DFQATT, SNEGSKA (reference sequence). V dropped 0 bases and J dropped 7 bases, with 18 bases sitting between them. The CDR3, as DNA: TGCAGTGCTAGAGATCCCGGTAATGGGGGAGGTGGCTACACCTTC. It codes for CSARDPGNGGGGYTF.

Only a few counts were recorded for this clonotype. The chain carries TRBV20-1 and TRBJ2-5, with D unresolved. The CDR3 covers 15 residues. Trimming left V 3 bases short and J 2 bases short, with 16 bases between. From germline, CDR1 is DFQATT and CDR2 SNEGSKA (reference sequence). This CDR3 reads CSARVLLGYQETQYF. The DNA of the CDR3 is TGCAGTGCTAGGGTTTTGCTTGGGTATCAAGAGACCCAGTACTTC.

The chain links TRBV18 to TRBJ1-1, with D unclear. V was cut by 1 base and J by 0 bases, with 9 bases left in between. The CDR3 consists of 15 residues. Germline CDR1 reads KGHSH; CDR2 reads LQKENI. CDR3 amino acids: CASSPQVLLNTEAFF. The CDR3, as DNA: TGTGCCAGCTCACCACAGGTCCTCTTGAACACTGAAGCTTTCTTT.

This clonotype was counted between two and nine times. The chain links TRBV20-1 to TRBJ2-1; tentatively, D is TRBD2 (5 bases). Germline assignment: CDR1 DFQATT and CDR2 SNEGSKA (reference sequence). Trimming removed 1 base at V and 6 bases at J, with 13 bases between. The CDR3 is 14 residues long. The CDR3 nucleotides are TGCAGTGCTAGAGTTGATAGCGTAAGCAATGAGCAGTTCTTC. This codes for CSARVDSVSNEQFF.